This T cell receptor (beta chain) came from a study of blood T cell repertoires in COVID-19. Across the study: The study drew acute and convalescent COVID-19 samples from the United States, Italy and Spain.

Germline V gives CDR1 MNHNS, CDR2 SASEGT. V gave up 3 bases and J gave up 4 bases, with 4 bases separating them. CDR3 size: 13 residues. Here immunoSEQ multiplex PCR was the method, and the copy in TCRdb shows in-frame clones only, minus some. In the table there are about 18,000 clones, around 89% of which are singletons. The age range of participants was 18 to 89 years, with residence in about two dozen US areas. Recovery among Cohort 3 donors was established by two negative PCRs, clearance, or symptom resolution. This chain joins TRBV6-1 and TRBJ1-6, with unresolved D. The TCR sequence derives from a woman in her twenties or thirties who had recovered from COVID-19. The material sequenced was PBMCs or T cells enriched from blood (not recorded which). The CDR3 protein is CASSDGYNSPLHF. The DNA for the CDR3 is TGTGCCAGCAGTGACGGTTATAATTCACCCCTCCACTTT.